This paragraph covers one TCR beta chain sequence. Its antigen specificity is not known. No qualities accompany the bases; no much larger clone lies one base away. Amplification of TCR beta CDR3 regions was carried out from RNA transcripts. The first round of RT-PCR for the TCR CDR3 was performed with the HTBI primer set and the Qiagen OneStep RT-PCR kit. Libraries were constructed in a second round of multiplex PCR, after which size selection and purification were carried out. Libraries were sequenced paired-end with 100 bp reads on an Illumina HiSeq2000. The original methods were these. Raw data were processed with SOAPnuke, discarding reads with adapters, uncalled bases, mean Phred below 15, or no exact constant-primer or identifier match. COPE v1.2.5 was used to merge the high-quality paired reads, and each unique nucleotide sequence was defined as a clonotype. MiTCR v1.1 was used to align the clonotypes against IMGT TRBV, TRBD and TRBJ reference segments. Analysis was restricted to V-J combinations with a frequency above 0.0001, which covered over 98% of repertoires. The TCS score was defined as F50 (clonal expansion) divided by E x V (chaos), with BLOSUM62-based TCRdist calculated between CDR3 peptides within each V-J. Welch's t-statistics and random forest reduced just over 500 V-J features to 10 to 15, which were used in a naive Bayes classifier (R e1071). The similarity between thyroid and blood repertoires was quantified using the Morisita-Horn index. Using fastp at Q25 and MiXCR, TCRdb reprocessed the public reads and kept productive beta chains. Records with the same CDR3 protein are collapsed into one entry carrying the most frequent genes and DNA. Here the V and J calls rest on TCRdb's processing, not on the authors' analysis. This sample lists 600,000 to 800,000 distinct CDR3 sequences; 35% were detected once. In total, the top ten clones hold less than 35% of the sample.

These data belong to a study of T cells in Graves' hyperthyroidism and ophthalmopathy (dated by TCRdb to the late 2010s). Describing the broader study: Peripheral blood was sampled at the time of initial diagnosis, prior to any treatment. TCR V-J signatures able to tell the groups apart were searched for in a discovery cohort of some 97 patients, of whom over 40 had Graves' ophthalmopathy and some 60 had stable Graves' hyperthyroidism. Prospective prediction of ophthalmopathy was tested in an independent validation cohort consisting of about 20 hyperthyroidism patients and around 16 patients who later progressed to ophthalmopathy. The 100 or so discovery patients were divided at random into training and test sets in a 7:3 ratio. In addition, the study compared T-cell repertoires in thyroid tissue and in blood from roughly six Graves' hyperthyroidism patients. After blood sampling, hyperthyroidism patients were treated with methimazole at a starting dose of 30 mg daily, and ophthalmopathy patients were treated with high-dose intravenous methylprednisolone. According to the paper, TCR Vbeta CDR3 sequencing was carried out on 135 peripheral blood samples, which came from about 45 ophthalmopathy, 75 to 80 hyperthyroidism and around 17 progressor patients. Study-level results and caveats: No statistical method was used to fix the sample size in advance, and group allocation was not hidden from the investigators. Blood samples also contained most of the expanded thyroid clonotypes (frequency above 0.001), which suggests that blood repertoires may reflect thyroid immune responses. A 13 V-J signature model separated ophthalmopathy from stable hyperthyroidism, with about 90% sensitivity and roughly 81% specificity in cross-validation and 80%/75% in testing. In validation, the model predicted progression to ophthalmopathy a median of about 6 months before onset, with roughly 68% sensitivity and 72.22% specificity.

Stable Graves' hyperthyroidism was defined as the absence of progression to ophthalmopathy over 18 months of follow-up. Hyperthyroidism patients were aged 18 to 65 years and newly diagnosed, with disease duration of less than 2 months. Any patient with an uncontrolled infection, another autoimmune disease, pregnancy or lactation was excluded. Diagnoses relied on clinical symptoms, serum thyroxine and TRAb, thyroid ultrasound and orbital computed tomography. Ficoll-Paque density gradient centrifugation was used to isolate PBMCs from about 9.4 ml of fresh peripheral blood. Total RNA was extracted with Trizol reagent, and quality was checked on an Agilent 2100 Bioanalyzer. The CDR3 covers 17 residues, taking in both the cysteine and the phenylalanine. Only the CDR3 region is kept as DNA, spanning 51 bases read in frame from base 1. Per the germline V gene, MDHEN is the CDR1 and SYDVKM is the CDR2. Relative to germline, V is 2 bases shorter and J is 0 bases shorter, with 16 bases between their ends.

The source of this sequence is a woman aged 35 to 49 with Graves' hyperthyroidism. The chain uses TRBV28 and TRBJ1-1, and TRBD1 may be the D gene, going by 5 matching bases. The material sequenced was blood. DNA sequence: TGTGCCAGCAGTTTAAGTGGGTATACGGGACTGAACACTGAAGCTTTCTTT. Its protein product is CASSLSGYTGLNTEAFF.